The sequence of this TCR beta chain was determined in a study of post-analysis software for immune sequencing data. As for the study in general: Both relapsing-remitting and secondary progressive multiple sclerosis featured among the disease courses, as did progressive-relapsing multiple sclerosis. Findings of the study overall: Four to six TRBV segments were more frequent in patients than controls; TRBV5-6, TRBV5-1 and TRBV20-1 belonged to this group. Those samples that were prepared in the same batch co-clustered strongly by F measure.

Trimming removed 1 base from V and 0 bases from J, with 9 bases in between. From germline, CDR1 is SGHTA and CDR2 FQGNSA. This CDR3 spans 15 amino acids. Each TCR beta cDNA library carried unique molecular identifiers. TCRdb analysed the PCR reads with MiXCR anew, one entry per CDR3 protein. The sample lists about 430,000 distinct CDR3 sequences; approximately 38% were seen once. As to this clonotype: Its antigen is unknown.

The sample consisted of blood. This TCR was recovered from a girl aged 2-10 years with multiple sclerosis. The V call is TRBV7-2, the J call TRBJ1-2, with D unresolved. The DNA for the CDR3 is TGTGCCAGCAGCTTAGAGCAGACTCCTAACTATGGCTACACCTTC. This sequence encodes CASSLEQTPNYGYTF.